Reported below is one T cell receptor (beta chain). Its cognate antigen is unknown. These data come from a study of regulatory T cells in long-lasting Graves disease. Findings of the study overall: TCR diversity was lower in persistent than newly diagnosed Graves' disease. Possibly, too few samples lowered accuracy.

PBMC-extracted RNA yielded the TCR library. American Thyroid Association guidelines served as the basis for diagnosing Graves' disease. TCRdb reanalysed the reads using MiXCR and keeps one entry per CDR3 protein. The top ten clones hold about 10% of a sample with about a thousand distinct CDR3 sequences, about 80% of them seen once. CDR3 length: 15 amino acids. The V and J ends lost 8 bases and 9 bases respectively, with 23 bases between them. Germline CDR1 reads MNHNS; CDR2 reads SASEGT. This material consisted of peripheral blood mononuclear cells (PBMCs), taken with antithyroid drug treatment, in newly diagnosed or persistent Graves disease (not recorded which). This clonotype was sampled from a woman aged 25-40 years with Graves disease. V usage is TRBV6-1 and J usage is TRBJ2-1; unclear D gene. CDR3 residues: CASRPVTGGLGEQFF. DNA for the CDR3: TGTGCCAGCCGTCCTGTGACGGGTGGTCTGGGTGAGCAGTTCTTC.